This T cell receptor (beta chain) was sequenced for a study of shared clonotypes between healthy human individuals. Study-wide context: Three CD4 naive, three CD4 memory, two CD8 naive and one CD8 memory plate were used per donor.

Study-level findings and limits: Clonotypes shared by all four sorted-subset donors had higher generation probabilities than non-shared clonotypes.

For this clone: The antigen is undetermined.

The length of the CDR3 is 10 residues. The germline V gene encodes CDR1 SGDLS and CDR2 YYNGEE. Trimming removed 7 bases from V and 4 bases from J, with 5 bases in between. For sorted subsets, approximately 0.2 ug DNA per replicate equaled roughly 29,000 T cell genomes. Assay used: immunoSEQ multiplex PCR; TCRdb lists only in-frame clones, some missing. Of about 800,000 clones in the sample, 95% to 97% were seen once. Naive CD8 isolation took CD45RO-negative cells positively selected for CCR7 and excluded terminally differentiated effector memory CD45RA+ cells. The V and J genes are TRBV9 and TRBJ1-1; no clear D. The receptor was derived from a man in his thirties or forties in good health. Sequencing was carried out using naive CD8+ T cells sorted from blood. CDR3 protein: CASGPTEAFF. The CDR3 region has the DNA TGTGCCAGCGGGCCCACTGAAGCTTTCTTT.